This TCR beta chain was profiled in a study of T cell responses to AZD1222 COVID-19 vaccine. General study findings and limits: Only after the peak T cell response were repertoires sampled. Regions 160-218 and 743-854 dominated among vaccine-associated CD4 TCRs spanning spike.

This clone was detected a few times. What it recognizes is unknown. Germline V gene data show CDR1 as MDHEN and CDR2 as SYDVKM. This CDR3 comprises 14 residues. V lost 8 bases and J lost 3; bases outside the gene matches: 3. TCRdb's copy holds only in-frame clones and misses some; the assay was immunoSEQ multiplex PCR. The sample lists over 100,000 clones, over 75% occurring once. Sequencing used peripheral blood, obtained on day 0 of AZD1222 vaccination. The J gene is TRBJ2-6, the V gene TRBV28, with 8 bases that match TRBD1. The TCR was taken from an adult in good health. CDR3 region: CASRQGYGANVLTF. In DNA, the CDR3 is TGTGCCAGCCGACAGGGGTATGGGGCCAACGTCCTGACTTTC.